This T cell receptor beta chain was sequenced in a study of T cell responses to AZD1222 COVID-19 vaccine (dated by TCRdb to about 2021). About the full investigation: A total of just over 230 trial participants underwent TCR sequencing, of whom about 210 had received two doses of AZD1222 and about 26 had received two doses of the MenACWY control vaccine. Trial participants were enrolled by age into 18-55, 56-69 and 70-plus year subgroups, with 148, 28 and 57 TCR-sequenced participants respectively. Points the paper makes about the study in general: Reportedly, close to half of the unique spike-specific TCRs recognized epitopes lying outside the regions that are mutated in the B.1.351 and B.1.1.7 variants. Participants were mostly white British and included more females than males, and it was suggested by the authors that clonal diversity may have been underestimated. No day 14 peak-response samples were available, so repertoires were characterized only after the peak T cell response. The 56-69-year group was small, and its depth increase did not reach significance, likely because of low power. The whole spike protein was spanned by vaccine-associated CD4 TCRs, and dominant responses were seen in regions 160-218 and 743-854. A significant rise in spike-specific TCR breadth and depth was observed after two AZD1222 doses relative to day 0 and relative to MenACWY recipients. Conclusions about previously exposed vaccinees are limited because only a handful of AZD1222 recipients were SARS-CoV-2 seropositive at baseline.

With regard to this clone: The clone's antigen remains unknown. There are no base qualities to consult, and no much larger clone falls within one base.

The CDR3 regions of human TCRbeta chains were analyzed by immunosequencing. On the study's bioinformatics: Repertoire TCRs were checked for matches against a reference library of SARS-CoV-2-specific TCRs that had been generated using the MIRA antigen-specificity platform. Breadth meant the fraction of unique TCRs that were SARS-CoV-2-associated, whereas depth meant the fraction of total T cells that were SARS-CoV-2-associated. Using the MIRA data, each spike-specific TCR was mapped to the spike region that the TCR reacts to and placed in a CD4 or CD8 class. Log10-transformed breadth and depth values were compared by one-way ANOVA with Sidak's multiple comparisons tests. The source is immuneACCESS, and TCRdb retained only in-frame sequences with V and J called. Part of the clones is not carried over; for the studies checked, unresolved V genes explain less than half of this, and the remainder is unexplained. D and trimming were read from the DNA, whereas the V and J calls and clone size are those reported in that table. Recorded for this sample are 150,000 to 200,000 clones; 70% to 90% of them occurred a single time. Around a tenth of the sample belongs to the ten largest clones.

The sample's time point, from its label and the paper: about 28 days (+/-7) after the second vaccine dose. Because spike-specific TCR depth and breadth did not differ between the two schedules, AZD1222 recipients who got a second dose at roughly 4 weeks were pooled with those who got a second dose at roughly 12 weeks. Samples from vaccinated people were obtained from the UK trials COV001 and COV002, which included a single-blind randomized controlled phase 2/3 trial of AZD1222 (ChAdOx1 nCoV-19) in healthy adults. For TCRbeta chain sequencing, PBMC samples from trial participants were taken at day 0 and at day 28 after the second dose. The germline V gene encodes CDR1 GTSNPN and CDR2 SVGIG (reference sequence). Including the terminal cysteine and phenylalanine, the CDR3 comprises 14 residues. CDR3 DNA is the only sequence kept; it has 42 bases, read in frame from the first base. The V end gives up 0 bases and the J end 7 bases, leaving 8 bases in the junction not matched to a gene.

This receptor chain uses TRBV30 and TRBJ2-7, with 8 bases matching TRBD2. Sequencing was performed on peripheral blood, taken 28 days after the second AZD1222 dose. The TCR originated in an adult who received the AZD1222 COVID-19 vaccine. The CDR3 region: CAWSVSGGQAEQYF. The sequence in DNA is TGTGCCTGGAGTGTATCGGGGGGGCAGGCGGAGCAGTACTTC.